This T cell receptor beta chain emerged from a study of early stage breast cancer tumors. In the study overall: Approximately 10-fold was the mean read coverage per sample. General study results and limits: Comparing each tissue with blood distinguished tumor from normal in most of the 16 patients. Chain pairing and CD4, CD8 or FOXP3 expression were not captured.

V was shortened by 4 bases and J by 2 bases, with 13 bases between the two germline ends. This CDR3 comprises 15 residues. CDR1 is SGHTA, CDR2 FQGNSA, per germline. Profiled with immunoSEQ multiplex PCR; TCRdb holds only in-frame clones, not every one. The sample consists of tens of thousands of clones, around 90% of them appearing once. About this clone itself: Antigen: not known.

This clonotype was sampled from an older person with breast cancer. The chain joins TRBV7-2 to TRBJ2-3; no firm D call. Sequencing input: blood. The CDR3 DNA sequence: TGTGCCAGCAGCTCATCACGACTGTACACAGATACGCAGTATTTT. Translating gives CASSSSRLYTDTQYF.